Below, one T cell receptor (beta chain) is given with its context. The record originates from a study of T cell changes during pregnancy in multiple sclerosis. Method: immunoSEQ multiplex PCR; TCRdb's copy keeps in-frame clones and lacks some. In the table there are 15,000 to 20,000 clones, roughly 85% of which are singletons. The source of this sequence is a female donor in good health, enrolled as a control in a pregnancy study. Specimen: CD8+ T cells from peripheral blood mononuclear cells, collected in the third trimester of pregnancy.

CDR3 sequence (DNA): TGTGCCAGCAGCTTTGGGACTGGGGGCTACACCTTC. It translates to CASSFGTGGYTF. This rearrangement joins TRBV5-6 to TRBJ1-2, with D possibly matching TRBD1 (5 bases). The germline CDR1 and CDR2 sequences are SGHDT and YYEEEE. The length of the CDR3 is 12 residues. The V gene lost 2 bases and the J gene lost 8 bases, with 10 bases spanning the gap.